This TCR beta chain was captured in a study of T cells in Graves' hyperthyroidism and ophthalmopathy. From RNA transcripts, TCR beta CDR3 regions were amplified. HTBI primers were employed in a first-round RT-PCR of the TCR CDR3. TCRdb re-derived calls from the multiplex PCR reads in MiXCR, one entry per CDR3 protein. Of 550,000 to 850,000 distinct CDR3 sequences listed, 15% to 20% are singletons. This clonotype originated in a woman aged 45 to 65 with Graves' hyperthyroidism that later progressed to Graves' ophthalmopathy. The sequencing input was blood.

This CDR3 reads CASIPGLSNTGELFF. CDR3 sequence (DNA): TGTGCCAGTATCCCGGGACTGTCGAACACCGGGGAGCTGTTTTTT. V and J are TRBV19 and TRBJ2-2, with D possibly TRBD2 on 6 matching bases. CDR3 length: 15 residues. V was clipped by 7 bases and J by 0 bases, with 12 bases between them. Germline lookup yields CDR1 LNHDA and CDR2 SQIVND (reference sequence).